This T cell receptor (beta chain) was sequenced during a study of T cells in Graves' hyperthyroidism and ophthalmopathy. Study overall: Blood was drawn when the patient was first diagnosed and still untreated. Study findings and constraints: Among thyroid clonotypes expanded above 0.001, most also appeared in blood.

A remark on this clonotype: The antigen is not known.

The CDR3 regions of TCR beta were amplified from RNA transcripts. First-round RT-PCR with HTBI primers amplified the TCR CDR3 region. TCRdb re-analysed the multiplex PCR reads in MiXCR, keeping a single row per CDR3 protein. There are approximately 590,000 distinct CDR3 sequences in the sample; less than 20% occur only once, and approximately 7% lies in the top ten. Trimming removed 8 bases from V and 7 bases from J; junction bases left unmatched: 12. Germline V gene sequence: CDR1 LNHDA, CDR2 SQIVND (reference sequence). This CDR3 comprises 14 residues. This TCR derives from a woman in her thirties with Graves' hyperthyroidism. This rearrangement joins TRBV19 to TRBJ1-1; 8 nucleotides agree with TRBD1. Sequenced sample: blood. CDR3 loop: CASGPGGASNEAFF. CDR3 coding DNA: TGTGCCAGTGGTCCAGGGGGCGCGTCTAATGAAGCTTTCTTT.